Sequencing of this T cell receptor (beta chain) was carried out in a study of patients and donors after allogeneic stem cell transplantation. After removal of 5 bases from V and 2 bases from J, the junction contained 7 bases not matched to a gene. The CDR3 is 15 amino acids. Looked up from germline, CDR1 is MNHEY and CDR2 is SMNVEV (reference sequence). TCRdb called the RT-PCR reads again in MiXCR, with one record for every CDR3 protein. This table has roughly 180,000 distinct CDR3 sequences, about 40% appearing once. The V gene is TRBV27, the J gene TRBJ2-3; 7 nucleotides match TRBD1. The sequence was obtained from a human donor who was either an allogeneic HSCT recipient or a stem cell or donor lymphocyte infusion donor (not recorded which). It is not recorded whose cells these are; they may come from a transplant donor. The material sequenced was blood, either unsorted or a sorted T cell fraction (not recorded which). The DNA of the CDR3 is TGTGCCAGCAGTCCCGAGGACAGGCCCACAGATACGCAGTATTTT. It specifies CASSPEDRPTDTQYF.